This entry lists 25 T cell receptor beta chains sequenced from one sample in a study of cytomegalovirus exposure and HLA in healthy donors. Amplification used 60 Vbeta primers and 13 Jbeta primers. Profiled with immunoSEQ multiplex PCR; TCRdb holds only in-frame clones, not every one. The sample holds some 180,000 clones, 87% seen once. Specimen: PBMCs. The receptors stem from a boy between 2 and 10 years old in good health and CMV-seronegative.

This clone occurred a few times. This chain joins TRBV6-1 and TRBJ2-7; TRBD1 is a possible D gene (6 bases). The CDR3 is 15 amino acids. Germline V lookup: CDR1 MNHNS, CDR2 SASEGT. V was shortened by 4 bases and J by 4 bases, with 17 bases between the two germline ends. DNA of the CDR3: TGTGCCAGCAGTGTTTCGGGACAAGGGGCGTACGAGCAGTACTTC. The encoded protein is CASSVSGQGAYEQYF.

This clone has only a few counts. The chain links TRBV7-3 to TRBJ1-3; a possible D gene is TRBD1 (5 bases). Between the trimmed V and J ends, which lost 5 bases and 1 base, there was a span of 6 bases. Germline V gene data show CDR1 as SGHTA and CDR2 as FQGTGA. The CDR3 is made up of 13 amino acids. The chain's CDR3 is CASSPGSGNTIYF. CDR3 nucleotide sequence: TGTGCCAGCAGCCCAGGGTCTGGAAACACCATATATTTT.

The chain combines TRBV4-2 with TRBJ2-1, with 7 bases matching TRBD2. The CDR3 is 15 amino acids. Per the germline V gene, CDR1 is LGHNA and CDR2 is YNFKEQ. V lost 4 bases and J lost 7; bases outside the gene matches: 10. In DNA form, the CDR3 reads TGTGCCAGCAGCCCAAGGATTCTAGCGGATAATGAGCAGTTCTTC. This codes for CASSPRILADNEQFF.

The rearrangement links TRBV5-1 to TRBJ2-1, with TRBD2 matching 7 bases. Germline V gene data show CDR1 as SGHRS and CDR2 as YFSETQ. The CDR3 consists of 14 residues. With V trimmed by 6 bases and J by 7 bases, 10 bases remained unmatched. CDR3 DNA sequence: TGCGCCAGCATTGGGGGGGGTAACTGGAATGAGCAGTTCTTC. Its protein is CASIGGGNWNEQFF.

Turning to this clone: Relative to the germline gene, one junction end is altered; a read error may explain this. The chain joins TRBV27 to TRBJ2-7; a weak D match, TRBD2 (5 bases). This CDR3 has 14 amino acids. CDR1 is MNHEY, CDR2 SMNVEV, per germline (reference sequence). The CDR3 spells CASSLYSEHYEQYF. In DNA, the CDR3 is TGTGCCAGCAGCTTATATAGCGAACACTACGAGCAGTACTTC.

Remarks on this clone: The sample contains more than one DNA sequence encoding this CDR3. The V and J genes are TRBV13 and TRBJ2-3; TRBD2 agrees at 9 bases. Unmatched junction bases numbered 9, after V lost 3 bases and J lost 5 bases. CDR3 length: 16 residues. Germline V CDR1 and CDR2: PRHDT, FYEKMQ (reference sequence). The CDR3 sequence is CASSFRLAGIIDTQYF. The CDR3 DNA sequence: TGTGCCAGCAGCTTCCGGCTAGCGGGAATCATAGATACGCAGTATTTT.

In nucleotides, the CDR3 is TGTGCCAGCAGGGCAGGGCACGGTACCTACGAGCAGTACTTC. This gives the protein CASRAGHGTYEQYF. The chain employs TRBV27 and TRBJ2-5; weak D call: TRBD1 (5 bases). Gene TRBJ2-7 matches the end of the DNA better, so the J call may be wrong. CDR3 length equals 14 residues. CDR1 MNHEY and CDR2 SMNVEV come from the germline V gene (reference sequence).

The rearrangement uses TRBV4-1 and TRBJ2-3, with D possibly TRBD2 on 5 matching bases. The CDR3 runs to 17 residues. Germline V CDR1 and CDR2: MGHRA, YSYEKL. V lost 1 base, J lost 5 bases, and 19 bases lay in between. CDR3 sequence reads: CASSQGGLSQIRDTQYF. CDR3 DNA sequence: TGCGCCAGCAGCCAAGGAGGGCTAAGCCAAATACGAGATACGCAGTATTTT.

This chain uses TRBV28 with TRBJ2-1; TRBD1 matches 8 bases. Germline values: CDR1 MDHEN, CDR2 SYDVKM. The CDR3 totals 20 residues. V shed 4 bases, J shed 0 bases, and the junction held 17 bases outside the gene matches. CDR3 DNA: TGTGCCAGCAGTTCACTTATTAGCCCCTGGACAGGGAGCTCCTACAATGAGCAGTTCTTC. Its translation is CASSSLISPWTGSSYNEQFF.

The chain uses TRBV28 and TRBJ2-7; D gene ambiguous. V dropped 6 bases and J dropped 2 bases, with 8 bases sitting between them. Germline values: CDR1 MDHEN, CDR2 SYDVKM. This CDR3 is 12 amino acids long. The CDR3 here is CASSVQAYEQYF. The CDR3 DNA reads as TGTGCCAGCAGCGTGCAGGCCTACGAGCAGTACTTC.

This chain links TRBV10-1 with TRBJ2-2, with D possibly TRBD2 on 6 matching bases. The V end was cut by 10 bases, the J end by 5 bases, with 17 bases between. This CDR3 contains 14 residues. The germline gives CDR1 WNHNN, CDR2 SYGVQD (reference sequence). The CDR3 region is CATSKGLKTGELFF. In nucleotides, the CDR3 is TGCGCCACCAGCAAGGGACTGAAGACCGGGGAGCTGTTTTTT.

Written as DNA, the CDR3 is TGTGCCATCAGTGTTCCGACAGGGGACGGCTACACCTTC. Residues: CAISVPTGDGYTF. V is TRBV10-3 and J is TRBJ1-2; 8 bases agree with TRBD1. CDR3 size: 13 residues. Looked up from germline, CDR1 is ENHRY and CDR2 is SYGVKD. V shed 4 bases, J shed 8 bases, and the junction held 6 bases outside the gene matches.

The chain links TRBV11-2 to TRBJ2-1; TRBD2 is a possible D gene (6 bases). Germline CDR1 and CDR2: SGHAT and FQNNGV. CDR3 length: 17 residues. The V end lost 0 bases, the J end lost 5 bases, and 17 bases lay between the germline ends. CDR3 bases: TGTGCCAGCAGCTTAGATCTGTGGGGGACTCTAAACAATGAGCAGTTCTTC. Its translation is CASSLDLWGTLNNEQFF.

The chain recombines TRBV19 with TRBJ2-3, with 9 nucleotides matching TRBD1. In germline, CDR1 is LNHDA, CDR2 SQIVND (reference sequence). The CDR3 is 16 residues long. The trim removed 4 bases at V and 5 bases at J, leaving 10 bases unmatched. The CDR3: CASSSPGTGNVDTQYF. In nucleotides, the CDR3 is TGTGCCAGTAGTAGTCCCGGGACAGGGAACGTAGATACGCAGTATTTT.

This chain links TRBV9 with TRBJ2-6; a possible D gene is TRBD1 (6 bases). V was shortened by 2 bases and J by 2 bases, with 8 bases between the two germline ends. CDR1 and CDR2 from the germline V gene are SGDLS and YYNGEE. The CDR3 sequence is 15 residues long. As DNA, the CDR3 is TGTGCCAGCAGCGTGAGGGGGACTGGGGCCAACGTCCTGACTTTC. The encoded protein is CASSVRGTGANVLTF.

The chain carries TRBV10-3 and TRBJ2-3, with 7 positions matching TRBD2. The germline V gene has CDR1 ENHRY and CDR2 SYGVKD. CDR3 length: 15 residues. V lost 6 bases to trimming and J lost 3 bases; unmatched junction nucleotides: 9. CDR3 in amino acids: CAISETTSATDTQYF. The CDR3 DNA reads TGTGCCATCAGCGAAACCACTAGCGCAACAGATACGCAGTATTTT.

V is TRBV19 and J is TRBJ1-5; D remains unclear. Germline V gene data show CDR1 as LNHDA and CDR2 as SQIVND (reference sequence). CDR3 length: 14 residues. Trimming stripped 5 bases from V and 3 bases from J, with 11 bases between. CDR3 protein: CASSPRRANQPQHF. DNA of the CDR3: TGTGCCAGTAGTCCCCGGAGGGCCAATCAGCCCCAGCATTTT.

The chain couples TRBV6-5 to TRBJ2-5, with 10 bases matching TRBD1. The germline V gene encodes CDR1 MNHEY and CDR2 SVGAGI. Trimming removed 9 bases from V and 5 bases from J; junction bases left unmatched: 12. The length of the CDR3 is 15 residues. The CDR3 coding sequence is TGTGCCAGTCACGGAGACAGGGGGCCTTCGGAGACCCAGTACTTC. Translation gives CASHGDRGPSETQYF.

This clone was observed once. The V and J genes are TRBV19 and TRBJ2-3; 14 bases match TRBD2. Germline-derived CDR1 and CDR2 are LNHDA and SQIVND (reference sequence). The CDR3 covers 16 residues. Trimming at V came to 8 bases and at J to 6 bases, leaving 10 bases not matched to a gene. CDR3 loop: CASGAGTSGSLDTQYF. The CDR3 nucleotides are TGTGCCAGTGGAGCCGGGACTAGCGGGAGTCTGGATACGCAGTATTTT. The full variable domain, its missing parts supplied by reference TRBV19 and TRBJ2-3, is DGGITQSPKYLFRKEGQNVTLSCEQNLNHDAMYWYRQDPGQGLRLIYYSQIVNDFQKGDIAEGYSVSREKKESFPLTVTSAQKNPTAFYLCASGAGTSGSLDTQYFGPGTRLTVL.

The chain joins TRBV27 to TRBJ1-2; TRBD1 might be the D (6 bases). Germline assignment: CDR1 MNHEY and CDR2 SMNVEV (reference sequence). The CDR3 consists of 16 residues. Trimming removed 9 bases from V and 4 bases from J, with 24 bases in between. The CDR3 spells CASTPSAGEFTYGYTF. DNA for the CDR3: TGTGCCAGTACCCCTTCGGCAGGGGAGTTTACCTATGGCTACACCTTC.

V gene TRBV28 combines with J gene TRBJ1-5; maybe TRBD1 (6 bases). The V and J ends lost 6 bases and 7 bases respectively, with 16 bases between them. Looked up from germline, CDR1 is MDHEN and CDR2 is SYDVKM. The length of the CDR3 is 14 residues. The CDR3 nucleotides read TGTGCCAGCAGCCTATTACAGACAGGCCAGCCCCAGCATTTT. Translation gives CASSLLQTGQPQHF.

This clone came up a few times. This rearrangement joins TRBV6-5 to TRBJ2-7; weak D call: TRBD1 (6 bases). The germline V gene has CDR1 MNHEY and CDR2 SVGAGI. V lost 10 bases and J 2 bases, leaving 15 bases between the germline ends. The CDR3 consists of 13 residues. The CDR3 loop is CAMSDSRPYEQYF. The CDR3 DNA is TGTGCCATGTCGGACAGCCGCCCCTACGAGCAGTACTTC.

This chain uses TRBV28 with TRBJ1-4; D gene unclear. CDR1 and CDR2 (germline): MDHEN, SYDVKM. The CDR3 has 17 residues. V was clipped by 6 bases and J by 8 bases, with 25 bases between them. CDR3 in DNA: TGTGCCAGCAGCCCCCCCCGGGCGGGGATCTTTGTGGAAAAACTGTTTTTT. Protein sequence: CASSPPRAGIFVEKLFF.

CDR3 sequence (DNA): TGCAGCGTTGAAGATTCCCCTAGCGGGAGTTACAATGAGCAGTTCTTC. This gives the protein CSVEDSPSGSYNEQFF. The genes are TRBV29-1 and TRBJ2-1, with 10 nucleotides matching TRBD2. Looked up from germline, CDR1 is SQVTM and CDR2 is ANQGSEA. The CDR3 is 16 residues long. With V trimmed by 0 bases and J by 4 bases, 6 bases remained unmatched.

The CDR3 region is CATDPGQGFYGYTF. The CDR3 DNA reads as TGTGCCACCGATCCTGGACAGGGCTTCTATGGCTACACCTTC. The V gene is TRBV19, the J gene TRBJ1-2; the match to TRBD1 covers 8 bases. The V gene's germline CDR1 is LNHDA and CDR2 SQIVND (reference sequence). This CDR3 is 14 amino acids long. J lost 4 bases, V lost 10 bases, and 11 bases had no gene match.